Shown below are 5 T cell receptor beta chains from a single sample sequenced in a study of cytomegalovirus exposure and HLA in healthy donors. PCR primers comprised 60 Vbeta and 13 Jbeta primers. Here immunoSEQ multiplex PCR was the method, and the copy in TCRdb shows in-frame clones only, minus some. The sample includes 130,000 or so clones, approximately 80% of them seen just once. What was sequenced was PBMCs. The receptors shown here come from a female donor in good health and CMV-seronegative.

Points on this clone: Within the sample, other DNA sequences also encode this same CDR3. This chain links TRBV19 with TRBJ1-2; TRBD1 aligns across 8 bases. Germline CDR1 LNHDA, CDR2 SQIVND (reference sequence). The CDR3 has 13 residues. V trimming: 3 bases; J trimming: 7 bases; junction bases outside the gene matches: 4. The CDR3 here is CASSIGQGGGYTF. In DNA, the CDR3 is TGTGCCAGTAGTATCGGACAGGGCGGTGGCTACACCTTC.

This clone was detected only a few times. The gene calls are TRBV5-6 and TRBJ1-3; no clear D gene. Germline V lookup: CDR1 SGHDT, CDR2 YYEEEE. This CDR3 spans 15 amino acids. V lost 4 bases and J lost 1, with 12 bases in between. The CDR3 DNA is TGTGCCAGCAGCCATCCGACTGATTCTGGAAACACCATATATTTT. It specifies CASSHPTDSGNTIYF.

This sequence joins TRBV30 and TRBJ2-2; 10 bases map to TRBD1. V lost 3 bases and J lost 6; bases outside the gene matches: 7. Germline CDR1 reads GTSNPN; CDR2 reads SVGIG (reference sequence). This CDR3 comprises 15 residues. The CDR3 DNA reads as TGTGCCTGGAGGCGGCCCGGACAGGGGGCCGGGGAGCTGTTTTTT. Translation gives CAWRRPGQGAGELFF.

In DNA form, the CDR3 reads TGTGCCAGCGGATTAACCGGGACATCATACGAGCAGTACTTC. It is translated as CASGLTGTSYEQYF. This chain connects TRBV27 to TRBJ2-7, with D possibly TRBD1 on 6 matching bases. Germline CDR1 and CDR2: MNHEY and SMNVEV (reference sequence). V lost 8 bases to trimming and J lost 4 bases, with 18 bases between them. The CDR3 is 14 amino acids.

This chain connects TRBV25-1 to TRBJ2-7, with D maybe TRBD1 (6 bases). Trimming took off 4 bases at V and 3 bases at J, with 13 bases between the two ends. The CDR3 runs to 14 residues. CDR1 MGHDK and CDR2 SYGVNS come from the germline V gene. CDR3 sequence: CASSVGEGGYEQYF. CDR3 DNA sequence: TGTGCCAGCAGTGTGGGGGAAGGGGGCTACGAGCAGTACTTC.